A single sample gave rise to the 6 T cell receptor beta chains below, sequenced in a study of beta chain features in type 1 diabetes. Whole-study results and caveats: Shorter TCRB CDR3s, moderately but significantly so, were found in Type 1 diabetes patients in all four CD4+ subsets.

Sequenced material consisted of expressed TCRB transcripts (all of the isolated RNA was reverse transcribed). Only in-frame clones appear in the TCRdb table, and some are missing; sequencing was by immunoSEQ multiplex PCR. The sample lists around 100,000 clones, roughly 28% occurring once. The antigens for these receptors are not known. Input material: central memory CD4+ T cells from blood. The receptors stem from a woman aged 18-29 years with type 1 diabetes.

This clone has more than one count but fewer than ten. V gene TRBV7-3 combines with J gene TRBJ2-3; 7 bases match TRBD2. There are 16 residues in the CDR3. Germline lookup yields CDR1 SGHTA and CDR2 FQGTGA. V was pared by 1 base and J by 1 base, with 5 bases of the junction left unmatched. The CDR3 nucleotides are TGTGCCAGCAGCTTAATTGGGGCGGGAGGCACAGATACGCAGTATTTT. It codes for CASSLIGAGGTDTQYF.

V is TRBV7-2 and J is TRBJ1-2; 12 nucleotides agree with TRBD1. The CDR3 has 15 amino acids. The V gene's germline CDR1 is SGHTA and CDR2 FQGNSA. J was trimmed by 8 bases and V by 5 bases; bases with no gene match: 9. In nucleotides, the CDR3 is TGTGCCAGCAGCCCCAGTGGGACAGGGGGCTCAGGCTACACCTTC. As protein: CASSPSGTGGSGYTF.

The chain is built from TRBV28 and TRBJ2-5; 11 bases line up with TRBD1. This CDR3 region has 17 residues. V lost 7 bases, J lost 3 bases, and 13 bases stayed unmatched. Germline CDR1 and CDR2: MDHEN and SYDVKM. The CDR3 nucleotides read TGTGCCAGCACCCCGGGACAGGGGGGTAATTATGAAGAGACCCAGTACTTC. It specifies CASTPGQGGNYEETQYF.

Here the CDR3 DNA reads TGTGCCAGCAGCTTGGGCGGGGTTGTAGGCTACACCTTC. Translated, it gives CASSLGGVVGYTF. This chain uses TRBV5-6 with TRBJ1-2; D unresolved. Looked up from germline, CDR1 is SGHDT and CDR2 is YYEEEE. Trimming removed 0 bases at V and 8 bases at J, with 11 bases between. The CDR3 loop spans 13 amino acids.

The V and J genes are TRBV28 and TRBJ1-5, with 7 nucleotides matching TRBD1. CDR3 length: 17 amino acids. Trimming cost V 4 bases and J 7 bases; bases outside gene matches: 16. CDR1 is MDHEN and CDR2 is SYDVKM in the germline V gene. The CDR3 DNA reads as TGTGCCAGCAGTTCCGGGACAGCGGACGCCCGAGGGCAGCCCCAGCATTTT. This translates into CASSSGTADARGQPQHF.

This clone was observed a few times. The V call is TRBV18, the J call TRBJ2-6, with 10 positions matching TRBD1. Trimming removed 1 base from V and 0 bases from J; junction bases left unmatched: 0. CDR1 and CDR2 from the germline V gene are KGHSH and LQKENI. The CDR3 contains 17 residues. DNA for the CDR3: TGTGCCAGCTCACCACGGACAGGGGGCTCTGGGGCCAACGTCCTGACTTTC. Translating it yields CASSPRTGGSGANVLTF.